This TCR beta chain derives from a study of T cell responses to AZD1222 COVID-19 vaccine. At the level of the study: Second-dose intervals of approximately 4 or approximately 12 weeks were pooled.

Remarks on this clone: Its target is not known.

Measured with immunoSEQ multiplex PCR; TCRdb has only the in-frame clones, and not every one. The table shows around 140,000 clones, with about 93% occurring only once. The CDR3 has 14 residues. Germline V gene lookup returns CDR1 LGHDT and CDR2 YNNKEL (reference sequence). The junction had 4 bases not matched to a gene; V was cut back by 3 bases and J by 3 bases. Findings and limits, study-wide: The span of vaccine-associated CD4 TCRs extended across spike, with dominance at 160-218 and 743-854. An increase in Spike-specific TCR breadth and depth was observed after two AZD1222 doses.

The sequencing here drew on peripheral blood, taken on day 0 of AZD1222 vaccination. This TCR was recovered from an adult in good health. The chain is built from TRBV3-1 (or the pseudogene TRBV3-2) and TRBJ1-1; 7 bases align to TRBD1. CDR3: CASSHRTGDTEAFF. DNA of the CDR3: TGTGCCAGCAGCCATCGAACAGGGGACACTGAAGCTTTCTTT.